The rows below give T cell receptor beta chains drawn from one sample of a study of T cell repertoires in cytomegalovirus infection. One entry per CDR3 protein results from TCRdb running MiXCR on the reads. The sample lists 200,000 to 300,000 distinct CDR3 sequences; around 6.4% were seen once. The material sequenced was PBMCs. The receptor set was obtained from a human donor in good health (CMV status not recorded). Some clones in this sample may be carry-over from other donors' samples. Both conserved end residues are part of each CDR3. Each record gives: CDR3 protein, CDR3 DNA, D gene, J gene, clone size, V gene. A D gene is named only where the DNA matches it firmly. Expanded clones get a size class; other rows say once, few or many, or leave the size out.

CDR3aa: CASTAAGSQDEQFF
CDR3nt: TGTGCCAGCACCGCGGCTGGGTCACAGGATGAGCAGTTCTTC
d_gene: -
j_gene: TRBJ2-1
abundance: -
v_gene: TRBV28

CDR3aa: CASRPGIYSNQPQHF
CDR3nt: TGCGCCAGCCGCCCGGGAATCTATAGCAATCAGCCCCAGCATTTT
d_gene: -
j_gene: TRBJ1-5
abundance: many
v_gene: TRBV5-1

CDR3aa: CASSLDPTGNTGELFF
CDR3nt: TGTGCCAGCAGCTTAGACCCGACAGGGAACACCGGGGAGCTGTTTTTT
d_gene: -
j_gene: TRBJ2-2
abundance: many
v_gene: TRBV7-8

CDR3aa: CASRYREGYTF
CDR3nt: TGTGCCAGCAGATACAGGGAAGGCTACACCTTC
d_gene: -
j_gene: TRBJ1-2
abundance: -
v_gene: TRBV5-6

CDR3aa: CASSLRLGSYNEQFF
CDR3nt: TGTGCCAGCAGCTTAAGATTGGGCTCCTACAATGAGCAGTTCTTC
d_gene: -
j_gene: TRBJ2-1
abundance: many
v_gene: TRBV7-2

CDR3aa: CAISDWGGRQETQYF
CDR3nt: TGTGCCATCAGTGATTGGGGGGGGCGTCAAGAGACCCAGTACTTC
d_gene: -
j_gene: TRBJ2-5
abundance: many
v_gene: TRBV10-3

CDR3aa: CASHHLGRYTEAFF
CDR3nt: TGTGCCAGCCACCACTTAGGACGTTACACTGAAGCTTTCTTT
d_gene: -
j_gene: TRBJ1-1
abundance: many
v_gene: TRBV7-2

CDR3aa: CSASDGNTEAFF
CDR3nt: TGCAGTGCTAGCGACGGGAACACTGAAGCTTTCTTT
d_gene: -
j_gene: TRBJ1-1
abundance: many
v_gene: TRBV20-1

CDR3aa: CASSENPGTGKAKLFF
CDR3nt: TGTGCCAGCAGCGAGAACCCCGGGACAGGGAAGGCAAAACTGTTTTTT
d_gene: TRBD1
j_gene: TRBJ1-4
abundance: -
v_gene: TRBV11-2

CDR3aa: CASSEQSYEQYF
CDR3nt: TGTGCCAGCAGTGAACAGAGCTACGAGCAGTACTTC
d_gene: -
j_gene: TRBJ2-7
abundance: many
v_gene: TRBV2

CDR3aa: CASSLGAGGDYNEQFF
CDR3nt: TGTGCCAGCAGTTTAGGTGCTGGCGGGGATTACAATGAGCAGTTCTTC
d_gene: -
j_gene: TRBJ2-1
abundance: few
v_gene: TRBV28

CDR3aa: CASSWDLPDTQYF
CDR3nt: TGTGCCAGCAGCTGGGACCTGCCAGATACGCAGTATTTT
d_gene: -
j_gene: TRBJ2-3
abundance: few
v_gene: TRBV7-2

CDR3aa: CASVDVQNSPLHF
CDR3nt: TGTGCCAGCGTCGACGTTCAGAATTCACCCCTCCACTTT
d_gene: -
j_gene: TRBJ1-6
abundance: many
v_gene: TRBV7-6

CDR3aa: CSAEKGTGGPNTEAFF
CDR3nt: TGCAGTGCGGAGAAGGGGACAGGGGGACCGAACACTGAAGCTTTCTTT
d_gene: TRBD1
j_gene: TRBJ1-1
abundance: -
v_gene: TRBV20-1

CDR3aa: CASSTGYGGTQYF
CDR3nt: TGTGCCAGTAGTACGGGCTACGGAGGGACCCAGTACTTC
d_gene: -
j_gene: TRBJ2-5
abundance: many
v_gene: TRBV19

CDR3aa: CASSFHPGSVRGNTIYF
CDR3nt: TGTGCCAGCAGCTTTCATCCAGGGTCGGTGAGGGGAAACACCATATATTTT
d_gene: -
j_gene: TRBJ1-3
abundance: many
v_gene: TRBV7-2

CDR3aa: CASSLRTGTSGGAWSSNEQFF
CDR3nt: TGTGCCAGCAGCTTAAGAACCGGGACTAGCGGGGGGGCGTGGAGTAGTAATGAGCAGTTCTTC
d_gene: TRBD2
j_gene: TRBJ2-1
abundance: many
v_gene: TRBV7-3

CDR3aa: CASSLGLAGAGYQETQYF
CDR3nt: TGTGCCAGCAGCTTAGGGCTAGCGGGGGCCGGGTACCAAGAGACCCAGTACTTC
d_gene: TRBD2
j_gene: TRBJ2-5
abundance: many
v_gene: TRBV7-2

CDR3aa: CASSGQGSMTEAFF
CDR3nt: TGTGCCAGCAGTGGACAGGGTTCGATGACTGAAGCTTTCTTT
d_gene: TRBD1
j_gene: TRBJ1-1
abundance: many
v_gene: TRBV6-2/TRBV6-3

CDR3aa: CASSQAAGISYNEQFF
CDR3nt: TGCGCCAGCAGCCAAGCTGCGGGGATCTCCTACAATGAGCAGTTCTTC
d_gene: -
j_gene: TRBJ2-1
abundance: many
v_gene: TRBV4-1

CDR3aa: CASSYSYQYRAGGDFF
CDR3nt: TGTGCCAGCAGTTACTCGTATCAGTACAGGGCGGGAGGCGATTTCTTT
d_gene: -
j_gene: TRBJ1-1
abundance: many
v_gene: TRBV6-2/TRBV6-3

CDR3aa: CASSLIGGQGQPQHF
CDR3nt: TGTGCCAGCAGCTTAATAGGGGGGCAGGGTCAGCCCCAGCATTTT
d_gene: -
j_gene: TRBJ1-5
abundance: many
v_gene: TRBV7-2

CDR3aa: CASSYRRVGGNEQFF
CDR3nt: TGTGCCAGCAGTTACAGGAGGGTCGGAGGCAATGAGCAGTTCTTC
d_gene: -
j_gene: TRBJ2-1
abundance: many
v_gene: TRBV6-2/TRBV6-3

CDR3aa: CASSFPPPSNQPQHF
CDR3nt: TGTGCCAGCAGTTTTCCCCCACCTAGCAATCAGCCCCAGCATTTT
d_gene: -
j_gene: TRBJ1-5
abundance: many
v_gene: TRBV28

CDR3aa: CATSREGRQGRVDGYTF
CDR3nt: TGTGCCACCAGCAGAGAGGGTAGACAGGGGAGGGTCGATGGCTACACCTTC
d_gene: TRBD1
j_gene: TRBJ1-2
abundance: -
v_gene: TRBV15

CDR3aa: CASSLDSNSGNTIYF
CDR3nt: TGTGCCAGCAGCTTGGACAGCAACTCTGGAAACACCATATATTTT
d_gene: -
j_gene: TRBJ1-3
abundance: many
v_gene: TRBV7-6

CDR3aa: CASSDAGGGANEQFF
CDR3nt: TGTGCCAGCAGTGACGCTGGCGGGGGGGCAAATGAGCAGTTCTTC
d_gene: TRBD2
j_gene: TRBJ2-1
abundance: many
v_gene: TRBV6-4

CDR3aa: CASDGLTYNEQFF
CDR3nt: TGTGCCAGCGATGGACTAACCTACAATGAGCAGTTCTTC
d_gene: -
j_gene: TRBJ2-1
abundance: -
v_gene: TRBV2

CDR3aa: CASSYHSGRNTEAFF
CDR3nt: TGTGCCAGCAGTTACCATTCCGGGAGGAACACTGAAGCTTTCTTT
d_gene: -
j_gene: TRBJ1-1
abundance: many
v_gene: TRBV6-5

CDR3aa: CASSLDQDMGTEAFF
CDR3nt: TGTGCCAGCAGCCTGGATCAGGACATGGGCACTGAAGCTTTCTTT
d_gene: -
j_gene: TRBJ1-1
abundance: many
v_gene: TRBV7-2

CDR3aa: CASLGRGYGYTF
CDR3nt: TGTGCCAGCCTGGGCCGGGGCTATGGCTACACCTTC
d_gene: -
j_gene: TRBJ1-2
abundance: -
v_gene: TRBV19

CDR3aa: CATNRDTGGYGYTF
CDR3nt: TGTGCCACCAACCGGGACACCGGAGGCTATGGCTACACCTTC
d_gene: -
j_gene: TRBJ1-2
abundance: -
v_gene: TRBV2